Listed below are T cell receptor beta chains from one sample, sequenced in a study of beta chain features in type 1 diabetes. Profiled with immunoSEQ multiplex PCR; TCRdb holds only in-frame clones, not every one. The sample includes 250,000 or so clones, around 21% of them seen just once. Sequencing was performed on naive CD4+ T cells from blood. The receptors shown here come from a woman between 35 and 50 years old with type 1 diabetes. The CDR3 runs from the conserved cysteine through the conserved F or W. D genes are given only for firm matches. Expanded clones are given a class, and other clones once, few, many or no size at all.

size	V	J	D	DNA	CDR3
few	TRBV19	TRBJ2-1	NA	TGTGCCAGTAGTATAACGGGTAGCTCCTACAATGAGCAGTTCTTC	CASSITGSSYNEQFF
NA	TRBV28	TRBJ2-1	NA	TGTGCCAGCGGTCTCGGTTGGGCAGCACACAATGAGCAGTTCTTC	CASGLGWAAHNEQFF
few	TRBV19	TRBJ2-1	TRBD1	TGTGCCAGTATGCACAGGGGGTCCTACAATGAGCAGTTCTTC	CASMHRGSYNEQFF
few	TRBV9	TRBJ2-1	NA	TGTGCCAGCAGCGTAGGGAGGGGCGAACACAATGAGCAGTTCTTC	CASSVGRGEHNEQFF
NA	TRBV29-1	TRBJ1-2	NA	TGCAGCGCTCAGGGAATCTATGGCTACACCTTC	CSAQGIYGYTF
NA	TRBV28	TRBJ1-2	NA	TGTGCCAGCAGTAACACAGGGATTGAGGGCTACACCTTC	CASSNTGIEGYTF
NA	TRBV4-3	TRBJ2-7	TRBD2	TGCGCCAGCAGCCAAGTAGCGGGAGGCCCCTACGAGCAGTACTTC	CASSQVAGGPYEQYF
NA	TRBV5-4	TRBJ2-1	NA	TGTGCCAGCACCCCTGGCGGAGCAGTTTACAATGAGCAGTTCTTC	CASTPGGAVYNEQFF
NA	TRBV5-1	TRBJ1-1	NA	TGCGCCAGCAGCTCCGGACAATTCATGAACACTGAAGCTTTCTTT	CASSSGQFMNTEAFF
few	TRBV4-2	TRBJ1-1	NA	TGTGCCAGCAGCCAAACCCAGGGCCTGAACACTGAAGCTTTCTTT	CASSQTQGLNTEAFF
NA	TRBV5-1	TRBJ2-7	TRBD1	TGCGCCAGCAGCCCCTCCGGGACAGGGGTGTACGAGCAGTACTTC	CASSPSGTGVYEQYF
few	TRBV4-1	TRBJ1-5	TRBD1	TGCGCCAGCAGCCCTGATCCCGGACAGGGCAATCAGCCCCAGCATTTT	CASSPDPGQGNQPQHF
few	TRBV7-9	TRBJ2-1	TRBD2	TGTGCCACCCGAAGTATAGCGGGGGAAGAGCAGTTCTTC	CATRSIAGEEQFF
NA	TRBV9	TRBJ2-2	TRBD2	TGTGCCAGCAGCGTAGCCGGGGGGATCAACACCGGGGAGCTGTTTTTT	CASSVAGGINTGELFF
NA	TRBV4-3	TRBJ2-1	TRBD2	TGCGCCAGCAGCCCCGGACTAGCGGGAGAGAATGAGCAGTTCTTC	CASSPGLAGENEQFF
NA	TRBV7-3	TRBJ1-2	NA	TGTGCCAGCAGCCCTACAGCAGAAGCTAACTATGGCTACACCTTC	CASSPTAEANYGYTF
NA	TRBV7-9	TRBJ1-1	NA	TGTGCCAGCAGCTCCCAAGCCATGAACACTGAAGCTTTCTTT	CASSSQAMNTEAFF
few	TRBV4-1	TRBJ1-4	TRBD1	TGCGCCAGCAGCCAGGCGGACAGGGGCAATGAAAAACTGTTTTTT	CASSQADRGNEKLFF
NA	TRBV5-6	TRBJ1-1	NA	TGTGCCAGCAGCTGGGGGGACTCTGAAGCTTTCTTT	CASSWGDSEAFF
few	TRBV7-9	TRBJ2-5	NA	TGTGCCAGCAGCCCGGCCTGGGAGCAAGAGACCCAGTACTTC	CASSPAWEQETQYF
few	TRBV11-2	TRBJ2-1	TRBD2	TGTGCCAGCAGCTTAATGACTAGCGGGAATAATGAGCAGTTCTTC	CASSLMTSGNNEQFF
NA	TRBV5-1	TRBJ1-2	TRBD1	TGCGCCAGCAGCGCCCAGGGACAGGGCTATGGCTACACCTTC	CASSAQGQGYGYTF
few	TRBV5-1	TRBJ1-1	NA	TGCGCCAGCAGCACCCCGCAGGAGAACACTGAAGCTTTCTTT	CASSTPQENTEAFF